Following are 15 T cell receptor beta chains from one sample sequenced in a study of technical replicates of blood from a handful of donors. The method was immunoSEQ multiplex PCR; TCRdb's version includes in-frame clones alone and lacks a portion of them. The sample includes about 75,000 clones, around 97% seen only once; the top ten take roughly 0.2%. Sequencing was done on a sample of T cells isolated from PBMCs. The receptors derive from a human donor in good health.

V is TRBV5-1 and J is TRBJ1-1, with D possibly being TRBD1 (6 bases). The germline CDR1 and CDR2 sequences are SGHRS and YFSETQ. This CDR3 is built from 15 residues. V was clipped by 1 base and J by 5 bases, with 15 bases between them. The CDR3 DNA reads as TGCGCCAGCAGCTTGAGCTCGGGGGGCGGAACTGAAGCTTTCTTT. This translates into CASSLSSGGGTEAFF.

The chain recombines TRBV9 with TRBJ2-7; 8 bases align to TRBD1. The CDR3 is 16 residues long. Looked up from germline, CDR1 is SGDLS and CDR2 is YYNGEE. V dropped 4 bases and J dropped 0; count of bases not matched to a gene: 9. This CDR3 reads CASSSTGAINSYEQYF. The DNA for the CDR3 is TGTGCCAGCAGCTCGACAGGGGCGATTAACTCCTACGAGCAGTACTTC. The full variable domain, in which reference TRBV9 and TRBJ2-7 provide the parts outside the CDR3, is DSGVTQTPKHLITATGQRVTLRCSPRSGDLSVYWYQQSLDQGLQFLIQYYNGEERAKGNILERFSAQQFPDLHSELNLSSLELGDSALYFCASSSTGAINSYEQYFGPGTRLTVT.

The rearrangement links TRBV28 to TRBJ1-5; D gene unclear. This CDR3 spans 17 amino acids. Looked up from germline, CDR1 is MDHEN and CDR2 is SYDVKM. Trimming shortened V by 3 bases and J by 7 bases, and 22 bases separated the two germline ends. CDR3 protein: CASSFRFGDGEGQPQHF. Written as DNA, the CDR3 is TGTGCCAGCAGTTTTCGATTCGGTGACGGGGAGGGACAGCCCCAGCATTTT.

The J gene is TRBJ1-1, the V gene TRBV5-4; TRBD1 matches at 7 bases. Germline V CDR1 and CDR2: SGHNT, YYREEE (reference sequence). The CDR3 runs 13 residues. After removal of 5 bases from V and 6 bases from J, the junction contained 7 bases not matched to a gene. This CDR3 is CASSFTGTAEAFF. The DNA for the CDR3 is TGTGCCAGCAGTTTTACCGGGACAGCTGAAGCTTTCTTT.

The chain combines TRBV28 with TRBJ1-5; 8 bases map to TRBD1. The length of the CDR3 is 17 residues. Germline V CDR1 and CDR2: MDHEN, SYDVKM. The V gene end was trimmed by 2 bases and the J gene end by 2 bases; junction bases not matched to a gene: 8. In DNA form, the CDR3 reads TGTGCCAGCAGTTTAATCAGGGGGCGCAGGGGCAATCAGCCCCAGCATTTT. Protein: CASSLIRGRRGNQPQHF.

This clone showed up just a few times. The gene calls are TRBV7-9 and TRBJ1-3; 7 bases are shared with TRBD1. This CDR3 is built from 13 residues. The trim removed 3 bases at V and 7 bases at J, leaving 3 bases unmatched. CDR1 is SEHNR and CDR2 is FQNEAQ in the germline V gene (reference sequence). CDR3 in amino acids: CASSFQTGNTIYF. The CDR3, as DNA: TGTGCCAGCAGCTTCCAGACAGGGAACACCATATATTTT.

The V gene is TRBV5-1, the J gene TRBJ1-3, with 7 bases lining up with TRBD1. The ends lost 0 bases at V and 0 bases at J; junction bases unmatched: 3. Germline loops: CDR1 SGHRS, CDR2 YFSETQ. This CDR3 comprises 16 residues. The DNA of the CDR3 is TGCGCCAGCAGCTTGGAAAGGGACAGCTCTGGAAACACCATATATTTT. Translating gives CASSLERDSSGNTIYF.

The chain carries TRBV28 and TRBJ2-5, with TRBD2 matching over 9 bases. CDR3 length: 13 residues. Looked up from germline, CDR1 is MDHEN and CDR2 is SYDVKM. The V and J ends lost 8 bases and 5 bases, in that order; junction bases with no gene match: 6. The CDR3 coding sequence is TGTGCCAGCGGCGGGGGGGCGAGTGAGACCCAGTACTTC. Residues: CASGGGASETQYF.

The chain joins TRBV5-1 to TRBJ1-2; D not certain. The CDR3 consists of 18 residues. The germline V and J ends were trimmed by 3 bases and 2 bases, with 23 bases remaining between them. CDR1 is SGHRS and CDR2 is YFSETQ in the germline V gene. The CDR3 DNA is TGCGCCAGCAGCTCTCAGGCAGTCGGTTGGGTACGGAACTATGGCTACACCTTC. Translating gives CASSSQAVGWVRNYGYTF.

This clone came up once. This chain joins TRBV11-2 and TRBJ2-7, with a possible D match to TRBD2 (7 bases). There are 16 residues in the CDR3. V lost 4 bases and J 3 bases, leaving 19 bases between the germline ends. Germline CDR1 is SGHAT and CDR2 is FQNNGV. CDR3 protein: CASSSLQGWGGYEQYF. CDR3 bases: TGTGCCAGCAGCTCCTTACAGGGCTGGGGGGGCTACGAGCAGTACTTC.

This clone was counted once. This chain connects TRBV27 to TRBJ1-5, with TRBD1 matching 9 bases. The junction had 18 bases not matched to a gene; V was cut back by 7 bases and J by 5 bases. This CDR3 comprises 18 residues. CDR1 and CDR2 (germline): MNHEY, SMNVEV (reference sequence). The CDR3: CASMSSRVRTGVHQPQHF. CDR3 sequence (DNA): TGTGCCAGCATGTCGTCGCGGGTGCGGACAGGGGTCCATCAGCCCCAGCATTTT.

The CDR3 protein is CASSPPGQATEKLFF. CDR3 coding DNA: TGTGCCAGCTCACCACCGGGACAGGCGACTGAAAAACTGTTTTTT. The chain is built from TRBV18 and TRBJ1-4; 8 bases agree with TRBD1. Germline values: CDR1 KGHSH, CDR2 LQKENI. The CDR3 runs to 15 residues. The ends lost 0 bases at V and 7 bases at J; junction bases unmatched: 4.

This chain connects TRBV9 to TRBJ1-2, with D unclear. From germline, CDR1 is SGDLS and CDR2 YYNGEE. CDR3 size: 13 residues. V dropped 4 bases and J dropped 8 bases, with 15 bases sitting between them. CDR3: CASSSQTAVGYTF. CDR3 nucleotide sequence: TGTGCCAGCAGCTCTCAAACAGCGGTAGGCTACACCTTC.

The chain is built from TRBV5-8 and TRBJ2-3; D perhaps matches TRBD2 (6 bases). Germline-derived CDR1 and CDR2 are SGHTS and YDEGEE. V was pared by 5 bases and J by 1 base, with 14 bases between. This CDR3 spans 15 amino acids. CDR3 sequence: CASRLWDSRTDTQYF. The CDR3 coding sequence is TGTGCCAGCAGGCTTTGGGACTCCCGCACAGATACGCAGTATTTT.

This rearrangement joins TRBV7-6 to TRBJ2-1; 8 bases match TRBD1. This CDR3 spans 15 amino acids. J was trimmed by 10 bases and V by 1 base; bases with no gene match: 9. Germline V gives CDR1 SGHVS, CDR2 FNYEAQ. The chain's CDR3 is CASSLVEAGGGEQFF. DNA of the CDR3: TGTGCCAGCAGCTTAGTGGAGGCAGGGGGCGGCGAGCAGTTCTTC.